This T cell receptor beta chain is from a study of T cell responses to AZD1222 COVID-19 vaccine. Study-wide findings and caveats: Baseline seropositivity characterized only a handful of AZD1222 recipients. The donors showed a predominance of white British ancestry and of females, with possible underestimation of clonal diversity.

As for this clone: Its antigen is undetermined.

Germline loops: CDR1 SNHLY, CDR2 FYNNEI. V was cut by 3 bases and J by 4 bases, with 9 bases left in between. This CDR3 is built from 14 residues. Assay: immunoSEQ multiplex PCR; the TCRdb copy retains only in-frame clones and omits some. This sample has 85,000 to 110,000 clones, with about nine tenths found just once. This sequence joins TRBV2 and TRBJ1-4; D is unresolved. The material sequenced was peripheral blood, taken on day 0 of AZD1222 vaccination. The origin of this receptor is an adult in good health. CDR3 bases: TGTGCCAGCAGTGAGTTAAGGATTAATGAAAAACTGTTTTTT. It encodes CASSELRINEKLFF.